Presented here are 15 T cell receptor beta chains from one specimen sequenced in a study of shared clonotypes between healthy human individuals. Sequencing was performed with immunoSEQ multiplex PCR; in TCRdb, only in-frame clones are kept and a portion is missing. Altogether over 950,000 clones are present, approximately 80% being singletons, with the ten largest covering 0.89%. The material sequenced was memory CD4+ T cells from PBMCs. The sample's subset: CD45RA-negative fraction. These receptors all come from a man younger than 30 in good health. Some clones in this sample may be carry-over from other donors' samples.

J is TRBJ2-7 and V is TRBV6-5; D may be TRBD2 (5 bases). Germline CDR1 MNHEY, CDR2 SVGAGI. The CDR3 consists of 14 residues. V shed 0 bases and J shed 2 bases, with 8 bases lying between them. CDR3 amino acids: CASSYSVGAYEQYF. In DNA form, the CDR3 reads TGTGCCAGCAGTTACTCCGTCGGGGCCTACGAGCAGTACTTC.

The chain combines TRBV2 with TRBJ2-5; D gene unclear. The germline gives CDR1 SNHLY, CDR2 FYNNEI. V lost 1 base, J lost 5 bases, and 8 bases lay in between. This CDR3 has 13 residues. The CDR3 nucleotides read TGTGCCAGCAGTGAAGAGCGCTGGGAGACCCAGTACTTC. This codes for CASSEERWETQYF.

This clone was observed a few times. J is TRBJ1-1 and V is TRBV5-1; D is uncertain. Germline lookup yields CDR1 SGHRS and CDR2 YFSETQ. Between the trimmed V and J ends, which lost 0 bases and 2 bases, there was a span of 8 bases. CDR3 length: 14 residues. DNA of the CDR3: TGCGCCAGCAGCTTGGTTCAGGCTAACACTGAAGCTTTCTTT. Translation gives CASSLVQANTEAFF.

The J gene is TRBJ2-5, the V gene TRBV7-9; TRBD1 is a possible D gene (5 bases). Per the germline V gene, CDR1 is SEHNR and CDR2 is FQNEAQ (reference sequence). This CDR3 region has 16 residues. V was shortened by 5 bases and J by 4 bases, with 20 bases between the two germline ends. The CDR3 DNA sequence: TGTGCCAGCAGCCTACAGGTGGCCGGCCCTAGAGAGACCCAGTACTTC. Its protein product is CASSLQVAGPRETQYF. The complete variable domain, with remaining parts taken from reference TRBV7-9 and TRBJ2-5, reads DTGVSQNPRHKITKRGQNVTFRCDPISEHNRLYWYRQTLGQGPEFLTYFQNEAQLEKSRLLSDRFSAERPKGSFSTLEIQRTEQGDSAMYLCASSLQVAGPRETQYFGPGTRLLVL.

The genes are TRBV7-5 and TRBJ1-1; the D call TRBD1 from the table was never checked on the DNA. TRBV7-5 is a known pseudogene. CDR3 length equals 14 residues. The CDR3 region is CARSFVGTEFEAFF. CDR3 bases: TGTGCCAGAAGCTTTGTCGGGACAGAATTTGAAGCTTTCTTT.

This chain uses TRBV10-3 with TRBJ2-1; 9 nucleotides match TRBD2. CDR3 size: 15 residues. With V trimmed by 6 bases and J by 1 base, 4 bases remained unmatched. CDR1 and CDR2 (germline): ENHRY, SYGVKD. In DNA, the CDR3 is TGTGCCATCAGGATAGCGGGAGAGTCCTACAATGAGCAGTTCTTC. It yields the protein CAIRIAGESYNEQFF.

The gene calls are TRBV4-1 and TRBJ2-7; TRBD2 matches at 8 bases. The CDR3 extends over 16 amino acids. Germline values: CDR1 MGHRA, CDR2 YSYEKL. J lost 7 bases, V lost 4 bases, and 15 bases had no gene match. CDR3 loop: CASSRPGAGGLREQYF. CDR3 nucleotides: TGCGCCAGCAGCCGCCCGGGGGCGGGAGGCTTGAGGGAGCAGTACTTC.

This chain uses TRBV2 with TRBJ2-2; D is unresolved. This CDR3 region has 13 residues. Germline V gene data show CDR1 as SNHLY and CDR2 as FYNNEI. V was pared by 7 bases and J by 5 bases, with 11 bases between. The CDR3 sequence: CASTPRGTGELFF. The CDR3 DNA is TGTGCCAGCACTCCCCGCGGAACCGGGGAGCTGTTTTTT.

This clone was seen ten or more times. V and J are TRBV6-1 and TRBJ1-2, with D unresolved. Germline V lookup: CDR1 MNHNS, CDR2 SASEGT. The CDR3 sequence is 14 residues long. Trimming cost V 1 base and J 4 bases, with 10 bases left between them. The CDR3: CASSEVRSAYGYTF. CDR3 sequence (DNA): TGTGCCAGCAGTGAAGTACGGAGCGCCTATGGCTACACCTTC.

The gene calls are TRBV4-1 and TRBJ2-1; no clear D gene. The CDR3 covers 15 residues. V lost 0 bases to trimming and J lost 9 bases, with 15 bases between them. CDR1 and CDR2 (germline): MGHRA, YSYEKL. The CDR3 spells CASSQDFHPSGEQFF. As DNA, the CDR3 is TGCGCCAGCAGCCAAGATTTCCACCCCTCCGGTGAGCAGTTCTTC.

The J gene is TRBJ1-3, the V gene TRBV7-3; D is ambiguous. The CDR3 runs to 15 residues. Germline V lookup: CDR1 SGHTA, CDR2 FQGTGA. The ends were cut back, 0 bases at V and 2 bases at J, with 8 bases in the middle. The chain's CDR3 is CASSLTHGAGNTIYF. DNA of the CDR3: TGTGCCAGCAGCTTAACCCACGGGGCTGGAAACACCATATATTTT.

This rearrangement joins TRBV14 to TRBJ2-3, with 9 bases aligning to TRBD1. J was trimmed by 4 bases and V by 5 bases; bases with no gene match: 10. This CDR3 spans 16 amino acids. Germline CDR1 reads SGHDN; CDR2 reads FVKESK. The CDR3 coding sequence is TGTGCCAGCAGCGACCTTCCGGGGACAGGGTCAGATACGCAGTATTTT. Protein: CASSDLPGTGSDTQYF.

This chain uses TRBV30 with TRBJ2-7; 10 positions match TRBD1. Germline trimming cut 2 bases from V and 3 bases from J; bases unmatched to any gene: 4. This CDR3 region has 14 residues. In germline, CDR1 is GTSNPN, CDR2 SVGIG (reference sequence). The chain's CDR3 is CAWSRDRGNYEQYF. CDR3 sequence (DNA): TGTGCCTGGAGTCGGGACAGGGGCAACTACGAGCAGTACTTC.

The chain links TRBV28 to TRBJ2-7, with 11 bases identical to TRBD2. The CDR3 covers 16 residues. Germline V CDR1 and CDR2: MDHEN, SYDVKM. Unmatched junction bases numbered 11, after V lost 5 bases and J lost 5 bases. CDR3 amino acids: CASSPIGASGRHEQYF. The CDR3 bases are TGTGCCAGCAGTCCCATCGGAGCTAGCGGGAGGCACGAGCAGTACTTC.

The sample holds one count of this clone. The chain has TRBV6-5 and TRBJ2-7; D possibly corresponds to TRBD2 (5 bases). The germline V gene has CDR1 MNHEY and CDR2 SVGAGI. The CDR3 covers 16 residues. V gave up 0 bases and J gave up 5 bases, with 17 bases separating them. The CDR3 region has the DNA TGTGCCAGCAGTTACTCCGGACTCCTCGGAGGCCACGAGCAGTACTTC. This encodes CASSYSGLLGGHEQYF.